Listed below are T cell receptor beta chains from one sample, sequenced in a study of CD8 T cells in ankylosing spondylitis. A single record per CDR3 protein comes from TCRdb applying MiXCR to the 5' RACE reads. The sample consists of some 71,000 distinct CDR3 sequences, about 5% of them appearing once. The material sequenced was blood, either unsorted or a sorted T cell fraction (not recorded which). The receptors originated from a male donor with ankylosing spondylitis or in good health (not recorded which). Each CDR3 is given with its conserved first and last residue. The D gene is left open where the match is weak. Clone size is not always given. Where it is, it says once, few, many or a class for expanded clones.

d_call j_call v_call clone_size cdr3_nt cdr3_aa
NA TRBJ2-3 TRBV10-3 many TGTGCCATCAGTGAAGGAAGGAGCCGAGGGGAAACGCAGTATTTT CAISEGRSRGETQYF
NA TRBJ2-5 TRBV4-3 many TGCGCCAGCAGCCAAGATCGGGGGATCCAAGAGACCCAGTACTTC CASSQDRGIQETQYF
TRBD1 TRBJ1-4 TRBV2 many TGTGCCAGCAGTGATTGGGACAGTAGTGAAAAACTGTTTTTT CASSDWDSSEKLFF
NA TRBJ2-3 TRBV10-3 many TGTGCCATCAGCCCCCAACGGCTAGAGCAGTATTTT CAISPQRLEQYF
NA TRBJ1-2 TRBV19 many TGTGCCAGTAGTATTTTTGATCCGCAGCCCTATGGCTACACCTTC CASSIFDPQPYGYTF
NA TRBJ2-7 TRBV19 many TGTGCCAGTAGTATCGGCCAGGTGATGGGCGAGCAGTACTTC CASSIGQVMGEQYF
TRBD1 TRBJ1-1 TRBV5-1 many TGCGCCAGCAGCACTACAGGGGCCCCGGAGACTGAAGCTTTCTTT CASSTTGAPETEAFF
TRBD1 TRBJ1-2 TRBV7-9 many TGTGCCAGCAGCTATACGGGACAGGAATATGGCTACACCTTC CASSYTGQEYGYTF
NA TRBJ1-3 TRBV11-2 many TGTGCCAGCCGCCTATCTTTTAACCCAGGCGGAGAGATTGGAAACACCATATATTTT CASRLSFNPGGEIGNTIYF
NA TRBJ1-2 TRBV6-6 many TGTGCCAGCAGGGGAGAGATCTATGGCTACACCTTC CASRGEIYGYTF
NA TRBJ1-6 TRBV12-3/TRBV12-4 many TGTGCCAGCAGTTGGGACATTAATTCACCCCTCCACTTT CASSWDINSPLHF
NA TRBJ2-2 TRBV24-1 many TGTGCCACCAGTGCACATCCGAACACCGGGGAGCTGTTTTTT CATSAHPNTGELFF
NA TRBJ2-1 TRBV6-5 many TGTGCCAGCAGTCTTAGCGAGGTAGCCTACAATGAGCAGTTCTTC CASSLSEVAYNEQFF
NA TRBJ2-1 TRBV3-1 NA TGTGCCACCAGCCAAGAGCCCCCCGGGTCCTCCTACAATGAGCAGTTCTTC CATSQEPPGSSYNEQFF
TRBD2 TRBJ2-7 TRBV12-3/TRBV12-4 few TGTGCCAGCAGTTTAGGGCTTAGCGGGGGGTCTAGCTCCTACGAGCAGTACTTC CASSLGLSGGSSSYEQYF
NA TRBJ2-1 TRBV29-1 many TGCAGCTTTGGACCGGGATACAATGAGCAGTTCTTC CSFGPGYNEQFF
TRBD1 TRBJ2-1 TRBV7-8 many TGTGCCAGCAGCTTAGAGGGGGCCCCTGAGCAGTTCTTC CASSLEGAPEQFF
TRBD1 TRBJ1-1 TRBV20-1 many TGCAGTGCTCAACCAGACAGGGGCTGGACTGAAGCTTTCTTT CSAQPDRGWTEAFF
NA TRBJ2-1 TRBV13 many TGTGCCAGCAGCTCAACGGGATACCAGGGTGTCCTTACCAATGAGCAGTTCTTC CASSSTGYQGVLTNEQFF
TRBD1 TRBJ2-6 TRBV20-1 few TGCAGTGCTACCTGGGGACAGGGTAGCTCTGGGGCCAACGTCCTGACTTTC CSATWGQGSSGANVLTF
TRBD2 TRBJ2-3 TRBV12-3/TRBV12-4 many TGTGCCAGCAGTCTATCCTGGACTAGCGGGGATCTTGTAGATACGCAGTATTTT CASSLSWTSGDLVDTQYF
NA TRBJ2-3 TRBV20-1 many TGCAGTGCTAGAGATCCACCCACAGATACGCAGTATTTT CSARDPPTDTQYF
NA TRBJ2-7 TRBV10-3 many TGTGCCATCGGCGGGACACCATCCTACGAGCAGTACTTC CAIGGTPSYEQYF
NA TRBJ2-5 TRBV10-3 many TGTGCCATCAGTGACGGCGCGGGATATGAGACCCAGTACTTC CAISDGAGYETQYF
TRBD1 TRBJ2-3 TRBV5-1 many TGCGCCAGCAGCTTGGGGGACAGCAGCACAGATACGCAGTATTTT CASSLGDSSTDTQYF
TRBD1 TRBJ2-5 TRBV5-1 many TGCGCCAGCAGCACGGACAGGGGGGGAACCCAGTACTTC CASSTDRGGTQYF
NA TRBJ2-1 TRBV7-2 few TGTGCCAGCAGCTTCGGGCAGAGGGGCTTGAATGAGCAGTTCTTC CASSFGQRGLNEQFF
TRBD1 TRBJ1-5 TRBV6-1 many TGTGCCAGCAGTGGTTGGACAGGCGGGGGCAATCAGCCCCAGCATTTT CASSGWTGGGNQPQHF
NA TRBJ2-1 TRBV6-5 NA TGTGCCAGCAGTTACACAGAGTACAATAAGCAGTTCTTC CASSYTEYNKQFF
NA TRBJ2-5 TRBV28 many TGTGCCAGCAGTCCTATGGAAGGGACGGAGACCCAGTACTTC CASSPMEGTETQYF
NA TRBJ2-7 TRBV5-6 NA TGTGCCATCGGCCCCGCCCTGGGACGCGAGCAGTACTTC CAIGPALGREQYF
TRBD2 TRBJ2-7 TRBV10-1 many TGCGCCAGCAGGGCCGGGACTAGCGACGAGCAGTACTTC CASRAGTSDEQYF
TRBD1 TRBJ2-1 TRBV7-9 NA TGTGCCAGCAGCCCCATAGGGGACAGGGGCAATGAGCAGTTCTTC CASSPIGDRGNEQFF
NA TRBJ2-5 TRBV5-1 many TGCGCCAGCAGCCTCCCGAATCAAGAGACCCAGTACTTC CASSLPNQETQYF
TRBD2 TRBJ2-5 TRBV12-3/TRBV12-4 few TGTGCCAGCAGTACCCGGGGGGGTGAAGAGACCCAGTACTTC CASSTRGGEETQYF
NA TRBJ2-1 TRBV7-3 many TGTGCCAGCAGCTCCCCCGAAAGGACGGTTAACAATGAGCAGTTCTTC CASSSPERTVNNEQFF
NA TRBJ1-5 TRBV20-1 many TGCAGTGCTAGAGGGGTGCGGGACCAGCCCCAGCATTTT CSARGVRDQPQHF
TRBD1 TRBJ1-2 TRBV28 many TGTGCCAGCAGCACGGGACAGCCTAGGGGCTACACCTTC CASSTGQPRGYTF
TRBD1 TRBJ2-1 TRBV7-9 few TGTGCCAGCAACATAAACAGGGGATCCTACAATGAGCAGTTCTTC CASNINRGSYNEQFF
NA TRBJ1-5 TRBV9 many TGTGCCAGCAGCCTAGGCCAGCCCCAGCATTTT CASSLGQPQHF
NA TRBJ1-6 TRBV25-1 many TGTGCGTCATCCAGGCCAGGGCAATCACCCCTCCACTTT CASSRPGQSPLHF
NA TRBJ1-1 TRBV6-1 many TGTGCCAGCAGCCGGAACCTACAGGGTGGCACTGAAGCTTTCTTT CASSRNLQGGTEAFF
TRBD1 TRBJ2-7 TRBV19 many TGTGCCAGTAGAGGAAACAGGGGCAAAATGGCCTACGAGCAGTACTTC CASRGNRGKMAYEQYF
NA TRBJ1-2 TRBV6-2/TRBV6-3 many TGTGCCAGCAGTTCCAGGGTAGGCTATGGCTACACCTTC CASSSRVGYGYTF
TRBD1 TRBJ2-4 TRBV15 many TGTGCCACCAGCCCTCCGACAGGGGGGGGCAAAAACATTCAGTACTTC CATSPPTGGGKNIQYF
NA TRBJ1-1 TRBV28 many TGTGCCAGCATGATCCGAGGGGGCACTGAAGCTTTCTTT CASMIRGGTEAFF
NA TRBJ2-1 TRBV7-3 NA TGTGCCAGCAGCTTAACCCATATTAGCGATGAGCAGTTCTTC CASSLTHISDEQFF
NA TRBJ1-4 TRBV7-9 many TGTGCCAGCAGCTTAGGACCCTCAACTAATGAAAAACTGTTTTTT CASSLGPSTNEKLFF
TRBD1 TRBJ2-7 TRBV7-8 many TGTGCCAGCAGCTTGAATACAGGGGCCTCCCCCTACGAGCAGTACTTC CASSLNTGASPYEQYF
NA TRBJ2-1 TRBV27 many TGTGCCAGCAGTTTGGGATTTGAGGGGGGGCCTCTGAATGAGCAGTTCTTC CASSLGFEGGPLNEQFF
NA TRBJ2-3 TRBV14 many TGTGCCAGCAGCCGTTACCGGGACCCACCACGCACAGATACGCAGTATTTT CASSRYRDPPRTDTQYF
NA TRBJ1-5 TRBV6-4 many TGTGCCAGCGGAATACAGGGAAACGGGAGCAATCAGCCCCAGCATTTT CASGIQGNGSNQPQHF
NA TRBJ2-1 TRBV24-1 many TGTGCCACCAGTGATGCGGGCAATGAGCAGTTCTTC CATSDAGNEQFF
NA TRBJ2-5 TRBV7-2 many TGTGCCAGCAGCTTAGATTGGCAGAATCAAGAGACCCAGTACTTC CASSLDWQNQETQYF
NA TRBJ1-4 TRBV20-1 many TGCAGTGCTATAACTGGAGGTGAAAAACTGTTTTTT CSAITGGEKLFF
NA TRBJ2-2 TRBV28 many TGTGCCAGCAACGCCCAGACCGTCGGGGGCGTCACCGGGGAGCTGTTTTTT CASNAQTVGGVTGELFF
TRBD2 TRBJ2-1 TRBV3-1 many TGTGCCAGCAGCCAAGACCGCCAGATGACTAGCGGGGGCCCATATAAGCAGTTCTTC CASSQDRQMTSGGPYKQFF